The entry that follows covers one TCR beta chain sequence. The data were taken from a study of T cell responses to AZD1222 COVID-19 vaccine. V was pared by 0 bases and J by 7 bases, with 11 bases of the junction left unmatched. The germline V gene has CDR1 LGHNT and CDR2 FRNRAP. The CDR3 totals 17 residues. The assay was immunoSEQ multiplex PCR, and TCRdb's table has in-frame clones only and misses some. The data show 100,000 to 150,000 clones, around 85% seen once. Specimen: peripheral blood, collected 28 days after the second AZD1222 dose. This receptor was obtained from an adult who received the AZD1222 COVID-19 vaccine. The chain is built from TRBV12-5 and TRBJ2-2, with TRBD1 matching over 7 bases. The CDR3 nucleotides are TGTGCTAGTGGTTTGGTGCCCTGGGACAGCCGGGGCGGGGAGCTGTTTTTT. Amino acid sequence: CASGLVPWDSRGGELFF. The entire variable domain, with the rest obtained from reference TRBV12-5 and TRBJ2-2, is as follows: DARVTQTPRHKVTEMGQEVTMRCQPILGHNTVFWYRQTMMQGLELLAYFRNRAPLDDSGMPKDRFSAEMPDATLATLKIQPSEPRDSAVYFCASGLVPWDSRGGELFFGEGSRLTVL.